This T cell receptor beta chain was captured in a study of identical twins (dated by TCRdb to 2016 to 2018). Regarding the study in general: TCR alpha and beta repertoires from monozygotic twins, unrelated adults of various ages and cord blood were deep-sequenced to test whether fetal clonotypes persist. Replicate twin experiments were performed at different times using different library preparation protocols to rule out contamination. Study-wide conclusions, independent of this receptor: Compared with coincidental sharing between unrelated individuals, out-of-frame TCR alpha sequences shared between twins had an excess of sequences with low generation probability. In monozygotic twins, out-of-frame TCR alpha sharing was systematically underestimated by recombination models, although the models agreed with sharing between unrelated individuals. Fewer insertions were carried by abundant cord blood beta clonotypes; a weaker similar trend was observed in young adult naive repertoires, while no such trend was observed in memory repertoires. Because the same donors could not be followed over many years, conclusions were based on cross-sectional statistical analysis. The excess sharing between twins in beta out-of-frame sequences was weaker because fewer shared sequences reduced the signal-to-noise ratio. Zero-insertion analyses could be partly confounded by invariant T cells such as MAIT and iNKT, although diverse VJ usage argued against such confounding for most clonotypes.

Every donor was a healthy Caucasian. Three pairs of female monozygotic twins, all aged about 18 to 30 years, made up the twin cohort. Positive isolation kits from Invitrogen were used to isolate the CD4+ and CD8+ T cell populations. Worth noting for this clonotype: Its specific antigen is unknown. Base qualities are missing; no much larger clone stands one base away.

Library construction relied on 5' RACE. This sample was sequenced with an Illumina HiSeq 2000. Template switching added a universal primer binding site, and the final cDNA carried a unique molecular identifier that allowed TCR cDNA molecules to be counted accurately. First-strand cDNA for TCR alpha and beta chains was synthesized from specific primers in the conserved constant-segment region. To control for contamination, every cDNA library was double barcoded, receiving both a SMART-Mk sample barcode and Illumina barcodes. TruSeq adapter sequences along with Illumina sample barcodes were introduced in two successive PCR steps. The Illumina HiSeq platform was used with custom primers to sequence TCR alpha and beta cDNA libraries. The original methods were these. Raw reads were processed with MiGEC to extract unique molecular identifiers, and MiXCR was used to determine CDR3 positions. For each individual, recombination models were inferred using an EM algorithm with the repgenHMM and IGoR tools. The tcR package in R was used for shared clonotype analysis, with sharing normalized by the product of cloneset sizes. To study raw recombination free of thymic and clonal selection effects, out-of-frame nonproductive sequences were analyzed. TCRdb trimmed the raw reads at Q25, called clones with MiXCR and kept productive beta chains. Identical CDR3 proteins give one entry, which carries the most common genes and DNA. TCRdb's processing, not the authors' own work, is the source of the V and J calls. Within this sample are 210,000 or so distinct CDR3 sequences, with more than 15% of them counted one time only. The ten biggest clones cover over 35% of the sample.

Germline trimming: 5 bases from V, 1 base from J; junction bases outside gene matches: 7. From its cysteine to its phenylalanine, the CDR3 spans 14 amino acids. Here the CDR3 DNA is all that survives: 42 bases in frame from base 1. CDR1 DFQATT and CDR2 SNEGSKA are derived from the germline V gene (reference sequence). This sample also belongs to another study, concerning T cells expressing NK-cell markers. The second paper further reports: TCR beta-chain repertoires were profiled in sorted CD3+CD56+NKG2C+, CD3+CD56+NKG2C- and CD3+CD56-NKG2C+ T-cell subsets from fewer than 10 donors. Of the eight sequenced donors, seven were found to be HCMV-seropositive and one was found to be HCMV-seronegative. To restrict sorting to alphabetaTCR-expressing T cells, an anti-gammadeltaTCR antibody was added in several experiments. In more than five donors, the dominant CD3+CD56+NKG2C+ clonotypes ranked among the top 10 CD8+ clonotypes, making up about 1.0-7.5% of CD8+ T cells. Those dominant clonotypes were again the most abundant among CD3+CD56-NKG2C+ cells in a handful of donors, at roughly 25-60.1%. Whether the expanded NKG2C-expressing T cell clones were specific for HCMV antigens was left unclear. All eight donors whose samples were sequenced were randomly selected healthy volunteers, three of them men and five women. To determine HCMV serostatus, a commercial ELISA kit was used to detect HCMV-specific IgG in serum. MIGEC was used to demultiplex reads and group reads by UMI, and MiTCR was used to assemble and quantify clonotypes. To exclude erroneous sequences, only TCR cDNA sequences supported by at least two reads were retained. The tcR package was used for downstream repertoire analysis, with clonotypes matched between fractions based on CDR3 nucleotide sequence plus V segment. VDJmatch was used to annotate antigen specificity against VDJdb, with one amino acid substitution in CDR3 permitted.

This receptor chain uses TRBV20-1 and TRBJ2-7, with 8 middle bases fitting TRBD1. The TCR was taken from a woman aged 18-29 years in good health. Material for sequencing was CD8+ T cells sorted from blood. The base sequence is TGCAGTGCTTATCCGGGACAGGTATCCTACGAGCAGTACTTC. This translates into CSAYPGQVSYEQYF.